The 25 T cell receptor beta chains reported below all come from one sample, sequenced in a study of shared clonotypes between healthy human individuals. Sequencing was performed with immunoSEQ multiplex PCR; in TCRdb, only in-frame clones are kept and a portion is missing. The table lists about 460,000 clones, 70% to 80% of them singletons. Sequenced input: PBMCs. The source of these receptors is a woman aged 40-49 years in good health. Some clones in this sample may be carry-over from other donors' samples.

This chain joins TRBV19 and TRBJ2-2, with TRBD2 identical over 8 bases. The V segment lost 7 bases and the J segment 3 bases; nucleotides outside the gene matches: 10. CDR3 length: 16 amino acids. The germline V gene encodes CDR1 LNHDA and CDR2 SQIVND (reference sequence). CDR3 nucleotides: TGTGCCAGTAAGCACGGGAGGGCCGCTTACACCGGGGAGCTGTTTTTT. Amino acid sequence: CASKHGRAAYTGELFF.

The V and J genes are TRBV19 and TRBJ2-7; 9 bases are a match to TRBD2. J gave up 1 base and V 5 bases, and 9 bases lay outside the gene matches. The germline gives CDR1 LNHDA, CDR2 SQIVND (reference sequence). The CDR3 contains 16 residues. Here the CDR3 DNA reads TGTGCCAGTAGTCGAAGAGCGGGAGGACTATCCTACGAGCAGTACTTC. Translation: CASSRRAGGLSYEQYF.

This clone was recorded a few times. V usage is TRBV2 and J usage is TRBJ2-3; TRBD1 is a possible D gene (6 bases). Germline-derived CDR1 and CDR2 are SNHLY and FYNNEI. The V end lost 5 bases, the J end lost 4 bases, and 19 bases lay between the germline ends. The CDR3 extends over 16 amino acids. The CDR3 is CASSRDNGAAADTQYF. CDR3 DNA: TGTGCCAGCAGTAGGGACAATGGAGCCGCGGCAGATACGCAGTATTTT.

Concerning this clone itself: One end of the junction varies from germline; a read error may be responsible. The chain joins TRBV28 to TRBJ1-1; D is undetermined. Germline CDR1 is MDHEN and CDR2 is SYDVKM. The CDR3 runs to 11 residues. The CDR3 sequence is CASSLSWELIF. The CDR3 DNA follows: TGTGCCAGCAGTTTAAGCTGGGAGCTTATCTTT.

In its sample, this clone was seen a few times. This chain uses TRBV29-1 with TRBJ2-3; TRBD2 matches 7 bases. The CDR3 is made up of 12 amino acids. Germline loops: CDR1 SQVTM, CDR2 ANQGSEA. The junction had 7 bases not matched to a gene; V was cut back by 2 bases and J by 11 bases. For the CDR3, the DNA is TGCAGCGTTGAATCCCGGACGGGAGGGCAGTATTTT. Its protein product is CSVESRTGGQYF.

The genes are TRBV27 and TRBJ1-1, with D uncertain. The CDR3 is 14 amino acids. The V end was cut by 7 bases, the J end by 4 bases, with 16 bases between. Germline V gene lookup returns CDR1 MNHEY and CDR2 SMNVEV (reference sequence). The DNA of the CDR3 is TGTGCCAGCAACCCGACCAATCAAGGCACTGAAGCTTTCTTT. It is translated as CASNPTNQGTEAFF.

Points on this clone: A read error likely explains this, since a far larger clone differs by one base. The rearrangement links TRBV30 to TRBJ1-4; perhaps TRBD1 as D (6 bases). The germline V gene encodes CDR1 GTSNPN and CDR2 SVGIG (reference sequence). Between the trimmed V and J ends, which lost 5 bases and 4 bases, there was a span of 14 bases. The CDR3 extends over 14 amino acids. The CDR3: CAWGEQGVNEKLFF. The CDR3 DNA sequence: TGTGCCTGGGGGGAACAGGGTGTTAATGAAAAACTGTTTTTT.

The gene calls are TRBV7-2 and TRBJ2-7, with 7 bases fitting TRBD2. With V trimmed by 2 bases and J by 5 bases, 3 bases remained unmatched. The CDR3 spans 13 residues. CDR1 is SGHTA, CDR2 FQGNSA, per germline. CDR3 region: CASSLNRGDEQYF. The CDR3 DNA sequence: TGTGCCAGCAGCTTAAATCGGGGGGACGAGCAGTACTTC.

This clone was seen a single time. The genes are TRBV7-9 and TRBJ2-2; the match to TRBD2 covers 7 bases. In germline, CDR1 is SEHNR, CDR2 FQNEAQ (reference sequence). J was trimmed by 6 bases and V by 5 bases; bases with no gene match: 6. The CDR3 covers 14 residues. The CDR3, as DNA: TGTGCCAGCAGCGGCGGGAGTTTTGCCGGGGAGCTGTTTTTT. Translating it yields CASSGGSFAGELFF.

The CDR3 sequence: CASSLVVNTIYF. CDR3 nucleotides: TGTGCCAGCAGCTTAGTTGTAAACACCATATATTTT. The rearrangement joins TRBV11-2 to TRBJ1-3; D remains unclear. Per germline, CDR1 SGHAT and CDR2 FQNNGV. Trimming removed 1 base from V and 6 bases from J, with 4 bases in between. The CDR3 runs 12 residues.

The V and J genes are TRBV1 and TRBJ2-3; the table's D call TRBD2 went unverified against the DNA. TRBV1 is given as a pseudogene. This CDR3 has 16 residues. The CDR3 spells CTSSQDTRESTDTQYF. In DNA, the CDR3 is TGCACCAGCAGCCAAGATACGCGGGAGAGCACAGATACGCAGTATTTT.

V usage is TRBV5-4 and J usage is TRBJ1-3; D perhaps matches TRBD1 (6 bases). The CDR3 contains 15 residues. Trimming removed 3 bases at V and 0 bases at J, with 10 bases between. Germline V CDR1 and CDR2: SGHNT, YYREEE (reference sequence). The chain's CDR3 is CASSSGQNSGNTIYF. CDR3 bases: TGTGCCAGCAGCTCCGGACAGAACTCTGGAAACACCATATATTTT.

The chain recombines TRBV2 with TRBJ2-2, with D uncertain. Trimming stripped 6 bases from V and 3 bases from J, with 8 bases between. The CDR3 has 13 residues. CDR1 SNHLY and CDR2 FYNNEI come from the germline V gene. CDR3 in DNA: TGTGCCAGCAGGGCACTGGACACCGGGGAGCTGTTTTTT. Its translation: CASRALDTGELFF. Full variable domain (rest looked up from reference TRBV2 and TRBJ2-2): EPEVTQTPSHQVTQMGQEVILRCVPISNHLYFYWYRQILGQKVEFLVSFYNNEISEKSEIFDDQFSVERPDGSNFTLKIRSTKLEDSAMYFCASRALDTGELFFGEGSRLTVL.

The chain links TRBV7-2 to TRBJ2-7; 8 nucleotides match TRBD2. After removal of 2 bases from V and 2 bases from J, the junction contained 5 bases not matched to a gene. This CDR3 has 15 residues. Germline CDR1 is SGHTA and CDR2 is FQGNSA. CDR3 bases: TGTGCCAGCAGCTTAAGTAGCGGGGCGACCTACGAGCAGTACTTC. Encoded protein: CASSLSSGATYEQYF.

This chain connects TRBV27 to TRBJ2-7; D remains ambiguous. The CDR3 has 14 amino acids. V was shortened by 0 bases and J by 1 base, with 7 bases between the two germline ends. Germline assignment: CDR1 MNHEY and CDR2 SMNVEV (reference sequence). The CDR3 DNA sequence: TGTGCCAGCAGTTTATCGAGGCAGTCCTACGAGCAGTACTTC. Encoded protein: CASSLSRQSYEQYF.

This clone was recorded once. The genes are TRBV7-9 and TRBJ2-3, with TRBD1 identical over 9 bases. The CDR3 length is 14 residues. Trimming cost V 5 bases and J 4 bases; bases outside gene matches: 4. The germline gives CDR1 SEHNR, CDR2 FQNEAQ (reference sequence). This chain's CDR3 is CASSTDRGADTQYF. The CDR3 DNA is TGTGCCAGCAGCACCGACAGGGGGGCAGATACGCAGTATTTT.

The V and J genes are TRBV30 and TRBJ2-5; TRBD2 is a possible D gene (6 bases). The CDR3 covers 13 residues. The ends were cut back, 0 bases at V and 4 bases at J, with 9 bases in the middle. Germline lookup yields CDR1 GTSNPN and CDR2 SVGIG (reference sequence). DNA of the CDR3: TGTGCCTGGAGTGTTGGGGGAGGAGAGACCCAGTACTTC. Its protein is CAWSVGGGETQYF.

J is TRBJ1-1 and V is TRBV13, with 8 bases identical to TRBD1. Trimming at V came to 5 bases and at J to 13 bases, leaving 21 bases not matched to a gene. Germline CDR1 reads PRHDT; CDR2 reads FYEKMQ (reference sequence). The CDR3 is 16 residues long. Here the CDR3 reads CASSRGTGGSGFNVFF. The CDR3 nucleotides read TGTGCCAGCAGCCGGGGGACAGGAGGTTCTGGTTTTAATGTTTTCTTT.

This chain connects TRBV15 to TRBJ2-4; TRBD1 is a possible D gene (6 bases). V dropped 4 bases and J dropped 8 bases, with 27 bases sitting between them. Germline V gene data show CDR1 as LNHNV and CDR2 as YYDKDF (reference sequence). This CDR3 contains 18 residues. The CDR3 DNA reads as TGTGCCACCAGCATCAGCGGTACAGGGCGGAATTTTGCGGACATTCAGTACTTC. Residues: CATSISGTGRNFADIQYF.

V gene TRBV9 combines with J gene TRBJ2-3, with D maybe TRBD1 (6 bases). CDR1 and CDR2 from the germline V gene are SGDLS and YYNGEE. The CDR3 spans 15 residues. V dropped 0 bases and J dropped 3 bases, with 11 bases sitting between them. The CDR3 nucleotides are TGTGCCAGCAGCGTAGCCCCCGGGACAACAGATACGCAGTATTTT. This translates into CASSVAPGTTDTQYF.

As to this clone: A much larger clone differs from this one at a single base, so this may be a read error. This chain links TRBV7-2 with TRBJ2-3; TRBD2 agrees at 7 bases. The germline CDR1 and CDR2 sequences are SGHTA and FQGNSA. The CDR3 has 15 residues. The V gene end was trimmed by 8 bases and the J gene end by 0 bases; junction bases not matched to a gene: 8. The CDR3 DNA sequence: TGTGCCAGCGGCTACAGCGGGATCAGCACAGATACGCAGTATTTT. Amino acid sequence: CASGYSGISTDTQYF. The whole variable domain, remainder taken from reference TRBV7-2 and TRBJ2-3, is GAGVSQSPSNKVTEKGKDVELRCDPISGHTALYWYRQSLGQGLEFLIYFQGNSAPDKSGLPSDRFSAERTGGSVSTLTIQRTQQEDSAVYLCASGYSGISTDTQYFGPGTRLTVL.

This clone has a single count. This chain uses TRBV6-6 with TRBJ1-5; no reliable D call. V shed 6 bases and J shed 3 bases, with 12 bases lying between them. Germline loops: CDR1 MNHNY, CDR2 SVGAGI (reference sequence). The CDR3 runs to 14 residues. The CDR3 reads CASRFDADNQPQHF. The CDR3, as DNA: TGTGCCAGCAGGTTTGACGCCGACAATCAGCCCCAGCATTTT.

This clone was recorded at least ten times. This chain links TRBV4-1 with TRBJ2-5, with TRBD1 identical over 9 bases. Near its end, the DNA agrees better with TRBJ2-7, so the J call may be wrong. Germline values: CDR1 MGHRA, CDR2 YSYEKL. The CDR3 is 15 residues long. CDR3 nucleotide sequence: TGCGCCAGCAGCCGCGTGGGACAGGGAAGGTACGAGCAGTACTTC. Its protein product is CASSRVGQGRYEQYF.

The chain combines TRBV11-2 with TRBJ2-7, with 11 bases identical to TRBD1. The length of the CDR3 is 15 residues. Germline V gene lookup returns CDR1 SGHAT and CDR2 FQNNGV. Trimming removed 6 bases from V and 4 bases from J; junction bases left unmatched: 8. The CDR3 here is CASSWGQGEVYEQYF. CDR3 DNA: TGTGCCAGCAGTTGGGGACAGGGGGAGGTTTACGAGCAGTACTTC.

V and J are TRBV30 and TRBJ1-1, with D unresolved. V dropped 3 bases and J dropped 1 base, with 9 bases sitting between them. Germline loops: CDR1 GTSNPN, CDR2 SVGIG (reference sequence). The CDR3 loop spans 13 amino acids. CDR3 in DNA: TGTGCCTGGAGGTACAGCGGGAACACTGAAGCTTTCTTT. Its protein is CAWRYSGNTEAFF.